Reported below is one T cell receptor (beta chain). Its antigen is not identified. TCRdb keeps only in-frame clones here, not all; method: immunoSEQ multiplex PCR. This table has about 170,000 clones, about nine tenths appearing once. The data are from a study of T cell responses to AZD1222 COVID-19 vaccine. Study results and caveats: White British ancestry dominated among donors, who included more females, and clonal diversity was possibly underestimated. Unmutated regions of variants are reportedly targeted by nearly half of spike-specific TCRs. Only a handful of AZD1222 recipients, roughly six in all, had baseline seropositivity.

Trimming removed 8 bases at V and 0 bases at J, with 10 bases between. The CDR3 runs 14 residues. The germline gives CDR1 SGHTA, CDR2 FQGTGA. The sequencing here drew on peripheral blood, taken on day 0 of AZD1222 vaccination. This TCR was sampled from an adult in good health. The chain carries TRBV7-3 and TRBJ2-2; D is perhaps TRBD1 (6 bases). The CDR3 DNA follows: TGTGCCAGCCGTACAGGGACGAACACCGGGGAGCTGTTTTTT. It specifies CASRTGTNTGELFF.